The 17 T cell receptor beta chains below were found in one sample sequenced in a study of blood T cell repertoires in COVID-19. Profiling relied on immunoSEQ multiplex PCR, and the TCRdb table lists in-frame clones only, not all of them. The sample has 160,000 or so clones; roughly nine tenths are singletons. Sequenced: peripheral blood. Receptors originate from a woman between 40 and 55 years old with acute or convalescent COVID-19.

The chain combines TRBV19 with TRBJ2-7; 8 nucleotides agree with TRBD2. The CDR3 runs to 14 residues. V was pared by 2 bases and J by 6 bases, with 6 bases of the junction left unmatched. Germline V gives CDR1 LNHDA, CDR2 SQIVND (reference sequence). CDR3 DNA: TGTGCCAGTAGTATACGACGGGAGGGTCCCGAGCAGTACTTC. This gives the protein CASSIRREGPEQYF. The variable domain in full, with the rest retrieved from reference TRBV19 and TRBJ2-7, is DGGITQSPKYLFRKEGQNVTLSCEQNLNHDAMYWYRQDPGQGLRLIYYSQIVNDFQKGDIAEGYSVSREKKESFPLTVTSAQKNPTAFYLCASSIRREGPEQYFGPGTRLTVT.

The chain uses TRBV7-2 and TRBJ1-5; 10 nucleotides match TRBD1. V lost 5 bases, J lost 6 bases, and 4 bases stayed unmatched. The germline CDR1 and CDR2 sequences are SGHTA and FQGNSA. The CDR3 extends over 14 amino acids. The CDR3 DNA follows: TGTGCCAGCAGCGGACAGGGGGTGAGTCAGCCCCAGCATTTT. Residues: CASSGQGVSQPQHF.

This sequence joins TRBV11-2 and TRBJ1-6; D is unresolved. The length of the CDR3 is 13 residues. From germline, CDR1 is SGHAT and CDR2 FQNNGV. V was pared by 5 bases and J by 10 bases, with 12 bases between. The CDR3 nucleotides read TGTGCCAGCAGCCCCGCCCATAGCTCACCCCTCCACTTT. Translating it yields CASSPAHSSPLHF.

In this sample, this clone turned up a few times. The sample holds other DNA sequences that translate to the same CDR3. This chain connects TRBV6-6 to TRBJ1-1, with a weak D call TRBD1 (5 bases). There are 14 residues in the CDR3. Trimming took off 6 bases at V and 0 bases at J, with 11 bases between the two ends. Germline values: CDR1 MNHNY, CDR2 SVGAGI (reference sequence). CDR3 loop: CASSPTGMNTEAFF. DNA of the CDR3: TGTGCCAGCAGCCCTACAGGAATGAACACTGAAGCTTTCTTT.

The chain recombines TRBV30 with TRBJ2-7; 8 bases line up with TRBD1. V shed 3 bases, J shed 3 bases, and the junction held 19 bases outside the gene matches. The CDR3 loop spans 18 amino acids. Per the germline V gene, CDR1 is GTSNPN and CDR2 is SVGIG (reference sequence). The CDR3 DNA sequence: TGTGCCTGGAGCCCAACCTATTCCGGGACAGGATTATTCTACGAGCAGTACTTC. Protein: CAWSPTYSGTGLFYEQYF. Using reference TRBV30 and TRBJ2-7 for the parts outside the CDR3, the full variable domain is SQTIHQWPATLVQPVGSPLSLECTVEGTSNPNLYWYRQAAGRGLQLLFYSVGIGQISSEVPQNLSASRPQDRQFILSSKKLLLSDSGFYLCAWSPTYSGTGLFYEQYFGPGTRLTVT.

In this sample, this clone turned up a few times. This chain links TRBV6-5 with TRBJ2-2, with 8 bases identical to TRBD2. Germline lookup yields CDR1 MNHEY and CDR2 SVGAGI. J was trimmed by 5 bases and V by 6 bases; bases with no gene match: 8. CDR3 length: 15 residues. The CDR3: CASRLSGIQTGELFF. Written as DNA, the CDR3 is TGTGCCAGCAGGCTTAGCGGGATACAAACCGGGGAGCTGTTTTTT.

The chain links TRBV2 to TRBJ2-3; 9 bases map to TRBD2. The V gene's germline CDR1 is SNHLY and CDR2 FYNNEI. The CDR3 is 16 amino acids. J lost 1 base, V lost 3 bases, and 5 bases had no gene match. The CDR3 DNA is TGTGCCAGCAGTGACTTCTTAGCGGGGGGCACAGATACGCAGTATTTT. Translated, it gives CASSDFLAGGTDTQYF.

V usage is TRBV7-2 and J usage is TRBJ2-6, with D possibly matching TRBD2 (6 bases). The CDR3 sequence is 15 residues long. Germline lookup yields CDR1 SGHTA and CDR2 FQGNSA. The germline V and J ends were trimmed by 7 bases and 1 base, with 11 bases remaining between them. CDR3 in DNA: TGTGCCAGCAACAACGGGGGATCTGGGGCCAACGTCCTGACTTTC. It specifies CASNNGGSGANVLTF.

The chain links TRBV6-5 to TRBJ1-1; D is perhaps TRBD1 (6 bases). V lost 10 bases and J 1 base, leaving 16 bases between the germline ends. This CDR3 spans 14 amino acids. Germline CDR1 and CDR2: MNHEY and SVGAGI. CDR3 bases: TGTGCCACCGATCCGGGACACGAGAACACTGAAGCTTTCTTT. Residues: CATDPGHENTEAFF.

This chain connects TRBV19 to TRBJ1-6, with 8 positions matching TRBD1. Germline V lookup: CDR1 LNHDA, CDR2 SQIVND (reference sequence). CDR3 length equals 16 residues. V shed 6 bases and J 0 bases; nucleotides not matched to a gene: 4. The CDR3: CASRTTGDSYNSPLHF. Written as DNA, the CDR3 is TGTGCCAGTAGGACGACAGGGGACTCCTATAATTCACCCCTCCACTTT.

Written as DNA, the CDR3 is TGTGCCAGCAGCGCCCGGGACAGGGGGTACGAGCAGTACTTC. Residues: CASSARDRGYEQYF. V usage is TRBV11-2 and J usage is TRBJ2-7, with 11 nucleotides matching TRBD1. With 5 bases clipped from V and 4 bases from J, the junction kept 4 bases outside the gene matches. The germline gives CDR1 SGHAT, CDR2 FQNNGV. This CDR3 contains 14 residues.

The gene calls are TRBV7-8 and TRBJ2-7; 8 bases are a match to TRBD1. Germline V lookup: CDR1 SGHVS, CDR2 FQNEAQ. The CDR3 spans 15 residues. V trimming: 1 base; J trimming: 4 bases; junction bases outside the gene matches: 6. The CDR3 spells CASSLGQGQPYEQYF. CDR3 bases: TGTGCCAGCAGCTTAGGACAGGGGCAACCTTACGAGCAGTACTTC.

This clone was recorded a few times. The chain recombines TRBV4-1 with TRBJ2-1; no definite D call. This CDR3 is 15 amino acids long. Germline values: CDR1 MGHRA, CDR2 YSYEKL. V was trimmed by 7 bases and J by 6 bases, leaving 19 bases between them. The CDR3, as DNA: TGCGCCAGCACCTCCAAGTCACTGTCTCCCAATGAGCAGTTCTTC. This codes for CASTSKSLSPNEQFF.

This clone was seen a handful of times. The CDR3 region has the DNA TGCAGTGCTAGTGCAGGGCCTACAATCAGTAGACAGCATTTT. Translating gives CSASAGPTISRQHF. The chain couples TRBV20-1 to TRBJ1-5; D is perhaps TRBD1 (5 bases). Germline V lookup: CDR1 DFQATT, CDR2 SNEGSKA (reference sequence). The V end lost 3 bases, the J end lost 13 bases, and 22 bases lay between the germline ends. This CDR3 is 14 amino acids long.

The chain recombines TRBV28 with TRBJ2-1; 8 bases line up with TRBD1. CDR1 and CDR2 (germline): MDHEN, SYDVKM. J was trimmed by 3 bases and V by 6 bases; bases with no gene match: 7. This CDR3 has 15 amino acids. The CDR3 nucleotides are TGTGCCAGCAGGGAGGGTACAGGGGGCTACAATGAGCAGTTCTTC. Its protein product is CASREGTGGYNEQFF.

The chain employs TRBV28 and TRBJ2-3; no clear D. V was trimmed by 8 bases and J by 2 bases, leaving 5 bases between them. Germline CDR1 reads MDHEN; CDR2 reads SYDVKM. This CDR3 region has 11 residues. In DNA, the CDR3 is TGTGCCAGCGCCTACACAGATACGCAGTATTTT. Protein: CASAYTDTQYF.

The chain combines TRBV5-1 with TRBJ1-6, with D uncertain. Trimming pared 0 bases from V and 5 bases from J, leaving 6 bases between. This CDR3 has 14 amino acids. The germline V gene has CDR1 SGHRS and CDR2 YFSETQ. The CDR3 spells CASSLDIDNSPLHF. The CDR3 DNA reads as TGCGCCAGCAGCTTGGATATCGATAATTCACCCCTCCACTTT.